This record concerns one T cell receptor (beta chain) sequence. These data are taken from a study of cytomegalovirus exposure and HLA in healthy donors. The data were produced by immunoSEQ multiplex PCR, yet TCRdb's version contains in-frame clones alone and is incomplete. The repertoire has about 73,000 clones, 94% of them found once; the top ten carry roughly 1%. The CDR3 has 12 residues. The germline V and J ends were trimmed by 6 bases and 7 bases, with 13 bases remaining between them. Germline CDR1 MNHNY, CDR2 SVGAGI (reference sequence). This receptor was identified in a woman between 18 and 29 years old in good health and CMV-seronegative. This chain joins TRBV6-6 and TRBJ2-7; tentatively, D is TRBD1 (6 bases). Sequenced input: PBMCs. CDR3 sequence reads: CASSSVGTEQYF. The CDR3 DNA is TGTGCCAGCAGCTCGGTGGGGACAGAGCAGTACTTC.